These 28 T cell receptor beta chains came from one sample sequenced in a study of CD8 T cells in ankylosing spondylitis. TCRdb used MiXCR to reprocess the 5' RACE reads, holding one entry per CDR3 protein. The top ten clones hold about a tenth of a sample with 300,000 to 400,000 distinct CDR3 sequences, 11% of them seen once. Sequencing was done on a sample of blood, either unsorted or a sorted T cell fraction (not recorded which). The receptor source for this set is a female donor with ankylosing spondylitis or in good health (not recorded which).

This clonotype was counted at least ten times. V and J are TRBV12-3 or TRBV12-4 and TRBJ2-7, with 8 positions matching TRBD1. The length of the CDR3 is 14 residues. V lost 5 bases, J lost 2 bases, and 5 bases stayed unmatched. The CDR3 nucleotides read TGTGCCAGCAGTATTAGGACAGGGACCTACGAGCAGTACTTC. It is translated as CASSIRTGTYEQYF.

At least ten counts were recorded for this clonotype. CDR3 residues: CASSFLGDTGELFF. Written as DNA, the CDR3 is TGCGCCAGCAGCTTCTTGGGCGACACCGGGGAGCTGTTTTTT. The chain uses TRBV5-1 and TRBJ2-2, with unresolved D. Germline loops: CDR1 SGHRS, CDR2 YFSETQ. Trimming took off 2 bases at V and 3 bases at J, with 8 bases between the two ends. This CDR3 comprises 14 residues.

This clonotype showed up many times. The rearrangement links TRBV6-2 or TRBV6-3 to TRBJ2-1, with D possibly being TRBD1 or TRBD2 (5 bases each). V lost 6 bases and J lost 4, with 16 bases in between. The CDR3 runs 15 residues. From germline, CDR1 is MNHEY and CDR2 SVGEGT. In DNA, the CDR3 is TGTGCCAGCAGGACGGGGCTCTCCTTATACAATGAGCAGTTCTTC. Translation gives CASRTGLSLYNEQFF.

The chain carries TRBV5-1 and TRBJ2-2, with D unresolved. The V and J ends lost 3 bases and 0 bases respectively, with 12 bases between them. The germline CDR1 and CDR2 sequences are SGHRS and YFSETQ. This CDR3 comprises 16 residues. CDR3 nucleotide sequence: TGCGCCAGCAGCTCGGCACAGAGCGCGAACACCGGGGAGCTGTTTTTT. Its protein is CASSSAQSANTGELFF.

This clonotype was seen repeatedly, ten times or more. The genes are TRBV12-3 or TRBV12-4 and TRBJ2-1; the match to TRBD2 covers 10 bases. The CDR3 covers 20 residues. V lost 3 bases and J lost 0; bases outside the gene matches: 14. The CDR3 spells CASSFRGDAAGGSSYNEQFF. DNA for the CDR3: TGTGCCAGCAGTTTCAGGGGGGATGCAGCGGGAGGGAGCTCCTACAATGAGCAGTTCTTC.

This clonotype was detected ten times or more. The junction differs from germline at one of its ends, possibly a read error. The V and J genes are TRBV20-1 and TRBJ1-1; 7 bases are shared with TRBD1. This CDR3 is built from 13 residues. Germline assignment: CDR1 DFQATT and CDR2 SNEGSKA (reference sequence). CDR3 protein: CSASATGNSEAFF. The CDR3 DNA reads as TGCAGTGCTAGTGCGACAGGGAACTCTGAAGCTTTCTTT.

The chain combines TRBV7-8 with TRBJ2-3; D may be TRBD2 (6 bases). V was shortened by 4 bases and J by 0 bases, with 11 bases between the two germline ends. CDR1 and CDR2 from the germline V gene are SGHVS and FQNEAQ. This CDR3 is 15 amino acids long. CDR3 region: CASSSGTSSTDTQYF. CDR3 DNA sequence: TGTGCCAGCAGCTCCGGGACTTCTAGCACAGATACGCAGTATTTT. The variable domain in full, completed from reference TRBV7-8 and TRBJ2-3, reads GAGVSQSPRYKVAKRGQDVALRCDPISGHVSLFWYQQALGQGPEFLTYFQNEAQLDKSGLPSDRFFAERPEGSVSTLKIQRTQQEDSAVYLCASSSGTSSTDTQYFGPGTRLTVL.

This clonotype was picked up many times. The CDR3 loop is CASSLARTRFQETQYF. In nucleotides, the CDR3 is TGTGCCAGCAGTTTGGCCCGTACAAGGTTCCAAGAGACCCAGTACTTC. The chain joins TRBV12-3 or TRBV12-4 to TRBJ2-5; D is unclear. The CDR3 loop spans 16 amino acids. Trimming took off 3 bases at V and 1 base at J, with 15 bases between the two ends.

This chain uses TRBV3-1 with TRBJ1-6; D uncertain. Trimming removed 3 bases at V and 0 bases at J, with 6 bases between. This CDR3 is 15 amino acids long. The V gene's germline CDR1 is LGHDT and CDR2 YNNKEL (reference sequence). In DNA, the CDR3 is TGTGCCAGCAGCCACCTGGACTCCTATAATTCACCCCTCCACTTT. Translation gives CASSHLDSYNSPLHF.

CDR3 in amino acids: CASSFSLPGGTDTQYF. The DNA of the CDR3 is TGTGCCAGCAGTTTCTCACTACCAGGGGGCACAGATACGCAGTATTTT. The chain is built from TRBV28 and TRBJ2-3; D might be TRBD1 (6 bases). Germline V CDR1 and CDR2: MDHEN, SYDVKM. The germline V and J ends were trimmed by 3 bases and 1 base, with 14 bases remaining between them. The CDR3 runs to 16 residues.

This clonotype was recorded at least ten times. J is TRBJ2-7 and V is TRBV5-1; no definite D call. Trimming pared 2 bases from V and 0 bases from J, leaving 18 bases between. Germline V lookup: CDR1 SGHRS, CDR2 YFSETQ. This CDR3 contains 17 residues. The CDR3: CASSLDDKLGSSYEQYF. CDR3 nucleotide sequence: TGCGCCAGCAGCTTAGACGACAAGCTTGGAAGCTCCTACGAGCAGTACTTC.

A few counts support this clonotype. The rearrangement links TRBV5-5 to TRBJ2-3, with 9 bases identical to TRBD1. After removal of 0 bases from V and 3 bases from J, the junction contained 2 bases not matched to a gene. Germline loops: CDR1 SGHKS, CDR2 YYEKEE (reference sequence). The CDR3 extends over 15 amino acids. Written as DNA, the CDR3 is TGTGCCAGCAGCTTGGCTGGGACAGGGACAGATACGCAGTATTTT. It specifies CASSLAGTGTDTQYF.

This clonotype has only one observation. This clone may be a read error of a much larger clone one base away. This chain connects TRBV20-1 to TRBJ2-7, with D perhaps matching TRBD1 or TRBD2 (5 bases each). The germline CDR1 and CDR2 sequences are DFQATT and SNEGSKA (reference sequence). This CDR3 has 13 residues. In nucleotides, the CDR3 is TGCAGTCCTAGGGGAGTCAGCCCCTACGAGCAGTACTTC. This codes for CSPRGVSPYEQYF.

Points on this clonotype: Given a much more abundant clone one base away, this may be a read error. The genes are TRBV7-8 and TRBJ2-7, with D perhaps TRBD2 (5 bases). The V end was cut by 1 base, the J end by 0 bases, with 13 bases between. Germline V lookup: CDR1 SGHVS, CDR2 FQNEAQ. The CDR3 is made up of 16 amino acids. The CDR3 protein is CASSLGRRPSSYEQYF. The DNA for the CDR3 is TGTGCCAGCAGCTTAGGGAGGAGACCGTCCTCCTACGAGCAGTACTTC.

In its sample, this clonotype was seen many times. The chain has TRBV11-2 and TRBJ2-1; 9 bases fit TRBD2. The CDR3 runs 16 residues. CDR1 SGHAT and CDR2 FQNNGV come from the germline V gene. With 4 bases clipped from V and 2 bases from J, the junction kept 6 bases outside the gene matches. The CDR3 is CASSSKRTSAYNEQFF. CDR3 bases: TGTGCCAGCAGCTCAAAGAGGACTAGCGCCTACAATGAGCAGTTCTTC.

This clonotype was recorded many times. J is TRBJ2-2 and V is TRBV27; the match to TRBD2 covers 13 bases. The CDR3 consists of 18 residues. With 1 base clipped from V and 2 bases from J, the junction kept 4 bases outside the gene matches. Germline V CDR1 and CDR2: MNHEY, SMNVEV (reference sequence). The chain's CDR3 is CASSLLGLAGLNTGELFF. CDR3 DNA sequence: TGTGCCAGCAGTTTATTGGGACTAGCGGGACTTAACACCGGGGAGCTGTTTTTT.

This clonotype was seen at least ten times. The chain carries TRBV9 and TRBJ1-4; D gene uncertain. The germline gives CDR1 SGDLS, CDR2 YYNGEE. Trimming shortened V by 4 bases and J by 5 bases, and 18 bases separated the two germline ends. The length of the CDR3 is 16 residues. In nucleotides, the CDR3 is TGTGCCAGCAGCCTCCAGGCGGGCGGAGGAAATGAAAAACTGTTTTTT. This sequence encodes CASSLQAGGGNEKLFF.

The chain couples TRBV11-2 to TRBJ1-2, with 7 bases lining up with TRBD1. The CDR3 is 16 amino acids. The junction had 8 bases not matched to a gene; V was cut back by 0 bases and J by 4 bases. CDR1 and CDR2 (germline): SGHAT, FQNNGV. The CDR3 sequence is CASSLDVPGGFYGYTF. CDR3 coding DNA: TGTGCCAGCAGCTTAGACGTCCCAGGGGGATTCTATGGCTACACCTTC.

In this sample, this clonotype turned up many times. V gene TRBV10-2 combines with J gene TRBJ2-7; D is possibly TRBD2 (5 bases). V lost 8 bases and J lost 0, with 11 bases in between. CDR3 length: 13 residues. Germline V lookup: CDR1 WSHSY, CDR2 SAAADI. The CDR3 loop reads CASSWTVSYEQYF. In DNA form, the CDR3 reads TGCGCCAGCTCTTGGACTGTCTCCTACGAGCAGTACTTC.

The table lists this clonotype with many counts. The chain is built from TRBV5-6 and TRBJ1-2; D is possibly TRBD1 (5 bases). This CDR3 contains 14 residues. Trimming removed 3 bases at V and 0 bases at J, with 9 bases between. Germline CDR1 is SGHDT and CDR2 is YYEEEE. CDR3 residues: CASSSDSANYGYTF. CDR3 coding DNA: TGTGCCAGCAGCTCCGACAGCGCTAACTATGGCTACACCTTC.

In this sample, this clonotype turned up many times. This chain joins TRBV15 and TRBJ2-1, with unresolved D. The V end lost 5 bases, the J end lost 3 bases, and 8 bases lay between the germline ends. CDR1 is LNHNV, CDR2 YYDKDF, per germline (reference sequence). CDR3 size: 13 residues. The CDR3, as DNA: TGTGCCACCAGCGGAGCCCTCTACAATGAGCAGTTCTTC. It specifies CATSGALYNEQFF.

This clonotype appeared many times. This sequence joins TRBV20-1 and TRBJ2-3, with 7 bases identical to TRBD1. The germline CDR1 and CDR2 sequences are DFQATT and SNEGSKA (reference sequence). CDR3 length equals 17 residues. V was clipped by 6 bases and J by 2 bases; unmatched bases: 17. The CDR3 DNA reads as TGCAGTGCCCTCCCTAGACCGGGACAGAGTATCACAGATACGCAGTATTTT. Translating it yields CSALPRPGQSITDTQYF.

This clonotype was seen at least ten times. The CDR3 reads CASSLSGTETFQETQYF. The DNA of the CDR3 is TGTGCCAGCAGCCTTAGTGGGACAGAGACCTTCCAAGAGACCCAGTACTTC. V gene TRBV7-2 combines with J gene TRBJ2-5, with TRBD1 matching over 7 bases. This CDR3 has 17 residues. The ends lost 5 bases at V and 1 base at J; junction bases unmatched: 13. CDR1 and CDR2 (germline): SGHTA, FQGNSA.

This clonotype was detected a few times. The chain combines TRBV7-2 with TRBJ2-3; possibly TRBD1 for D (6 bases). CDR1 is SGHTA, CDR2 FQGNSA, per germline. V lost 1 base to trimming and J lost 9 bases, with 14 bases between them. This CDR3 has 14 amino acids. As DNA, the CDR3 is TGTGCCAGCAGCTTAGGTGGGGGCCGAGTGACGCAGTATTTT. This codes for CASSLGGGRVTQYF.

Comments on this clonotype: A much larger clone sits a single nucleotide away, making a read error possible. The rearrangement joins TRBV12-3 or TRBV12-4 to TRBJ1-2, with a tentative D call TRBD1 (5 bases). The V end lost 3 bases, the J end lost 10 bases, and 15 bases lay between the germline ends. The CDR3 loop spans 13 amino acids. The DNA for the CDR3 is TGTGCCAGCAGTTTTAAAGGGACCGGTGTCTACACCTTC. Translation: CASSFKGTGVYTF.

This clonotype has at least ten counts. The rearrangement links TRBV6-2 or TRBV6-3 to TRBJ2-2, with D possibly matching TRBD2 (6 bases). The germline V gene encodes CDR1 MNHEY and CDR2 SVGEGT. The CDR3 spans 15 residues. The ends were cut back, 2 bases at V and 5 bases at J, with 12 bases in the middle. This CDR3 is CASSYRDLGTGELFF. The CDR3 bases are TGTGCCAGCAGTTACCGGGACTTGGGTACCGGGGAGCTGTTTTTT.

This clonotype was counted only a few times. The CDR3 spells CASSLGELRRSTYNEQFF. For the CDR3, the DNA is TGTGCCAGCAGCTTGGGGGAACTAAGGAGATCGACCTACAATGAGCAGTTCTTC. The chain carries TRBV5-6 and TRBJ2-1; D is undetermined. The CDR3 is 18 residues long. With 0 bases removed from V and 2 bases from J, the gap between germline ends came to 18 bases. The germline V gene has CDR1 SGHDT and CDR2 YYEEEE. The full variable domain, completed using reference TRBV5-6 and TRBJ2-1, is DAGVTQSPTHLIKTRGQQVTLRCSPKSGHDTVSWYQQALGQGPQFIFQYYEEEERQRGNFPDRFSGHQFPNYSSELNVNALLLGDSALYLCASSLGELRRSTYNEQFFGPGTRLTVL.

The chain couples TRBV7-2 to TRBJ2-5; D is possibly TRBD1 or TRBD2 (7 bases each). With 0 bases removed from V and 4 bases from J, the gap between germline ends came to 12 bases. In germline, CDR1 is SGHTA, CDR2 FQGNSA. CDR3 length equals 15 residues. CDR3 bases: TGTGCCAGCAGCTTAGCCCCAGGGGGGGGAGAGACCCAGTACTTC. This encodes CASSLAPGGGETQYF.